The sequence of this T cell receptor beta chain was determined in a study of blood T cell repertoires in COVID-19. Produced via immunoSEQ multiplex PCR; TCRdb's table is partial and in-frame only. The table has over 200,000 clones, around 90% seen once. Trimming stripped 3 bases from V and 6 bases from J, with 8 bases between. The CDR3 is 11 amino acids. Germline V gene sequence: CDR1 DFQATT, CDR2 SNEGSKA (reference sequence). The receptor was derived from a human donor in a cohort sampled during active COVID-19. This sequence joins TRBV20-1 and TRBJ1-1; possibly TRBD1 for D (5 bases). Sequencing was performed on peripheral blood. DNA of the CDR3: TGCAGTGCTAGGACGACAGCTGAAGCTTTCTTT. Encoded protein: CSARTTAEAFF.